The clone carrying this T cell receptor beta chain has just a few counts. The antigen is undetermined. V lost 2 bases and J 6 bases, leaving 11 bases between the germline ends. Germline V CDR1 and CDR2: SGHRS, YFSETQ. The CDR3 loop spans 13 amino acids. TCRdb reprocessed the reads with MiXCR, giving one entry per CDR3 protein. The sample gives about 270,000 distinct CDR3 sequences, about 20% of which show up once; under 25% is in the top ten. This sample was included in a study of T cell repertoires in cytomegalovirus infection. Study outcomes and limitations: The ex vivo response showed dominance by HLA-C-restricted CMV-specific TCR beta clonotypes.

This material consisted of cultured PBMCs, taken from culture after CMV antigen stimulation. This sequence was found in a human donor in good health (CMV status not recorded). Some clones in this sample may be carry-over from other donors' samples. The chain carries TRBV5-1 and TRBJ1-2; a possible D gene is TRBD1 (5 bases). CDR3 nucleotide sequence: TGCGCCAGCAGCTTAAGGACACCGGATGGCTACACCTTC. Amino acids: CASSLRTPDGYTF. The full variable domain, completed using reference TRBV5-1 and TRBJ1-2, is KAGVTQTPRYLIKTRGQQVTLSCSPISGHRSVSWYQQTPGQGLQFLFEYFSETQRNKGNFPGRFSGRQFSNSRSEMNVSTLELGDSALYLCASSLRTPDGYTFGSGTRLTVV.